This T cell receptor beta chain was profiled in a study of blood T cell repertoires in COVID-19. Across the whole study: From the United States, Italy and Spain came samples of acute and convalescent COVID-19. T cells, B-cell-depleted T cells, or PBMCs provided the cDNA or gDNA that served as material.

Sequencing used immunoSEQ multiplex PCR; TCRdb keeps in-frame clones, though not all of them. The sample holds around 400,000 clones, around 92% seen once. The age range of participants was about 18 to 95 years, with residence in 20 to 25 US areas. Symptom resolution, clearance, or two negative PCRs marked donors in Cohort 3 as recovered. The sequencing sample was made of PBMCs or T cells enriched from blood (not recorded which). This TCR came from a woman in her 30s who had recovered from COVID-19.

The CDR3 region is CASSFPLPPEQYF. CDR3 sequence (DNA): TGTGCCAGCAGTTTCCCACTACCCCCCGAGCAGTACTTC. V is TRBV28 and J is TRBJ2-7; D ambiguous. The CDR3 consists of 13 residues. V lost 3 bases and J 6 bases, leaving 12 bases between the germline ends. Per germline, CDR1 MDHEN and CDR2 SYDVKM.